This T cell receptor beta chain was documented in a study of OX40 agonist ivuxolimab in advanced cancers. Study in general: Patients undergoing dose escalation presented with hepatocellular carcinoma, melanoma, renal cell or head and neck cancer. Allowance was made for prior anti-PD-1, anti-PD-L1 or anti-CTLA-4 therapy, and about 44% had some. Points from the study as a whole: Relative to CD4+, CD8+ T cells held more expanded clones on average. Expanded peripheral T cells had an undetermined antigen specificity.

CDR1 and CDR2 (germline): MNHEY, SVGAGI. The CDR3 loop spans 14 amino acids. Trimming removed 1 base from V and 0 bases from J, with 3 bases in between. As for this clone: Its target is unknown.

Clones were read by immunoSEQ multiplex PCR, and TCRdb kept only the in-frame ones, dropping some. The repertoire holds tens of thousands of clones, with approximately 85% as singletons. This clonotype was obtained from an adult with an advanced solid tumor such as melanoma, head and neck, liver or kidney cancer. The sample was CD4+ or CD8+ T cells sorted from blood, taken in a trial of the OX40 agonist ivuxolimab. The rearrangement uses TRBV6-5 and TRBJ2-2; D is undetermined. In DNA form, the CDR3 reads TGTGCCAGCAGTTACTGGACGAACACCGGGGAGCTGTTTTTT. Its translation is CASSYWTNTGELFF.